This TCR beta chain appears in the sequencing data of a study of lymphopenia after photon versus proton radiotherapy (dated by TCRdb to between 2018 and 2021). As for the study more broadly: In patients with gastrointestinal tumors who developed high-grade lymphopenia, the study compared the immunological effects of photon radiation therapy with those of proton radiation therapy. The cohort included 20 patients with gastrointestinal tumors who developed lymphopenia after receiving either photon or proton therapy. The study aimed to characterize how the two radiation modalities differ in their impact on the immune system.

The full study reports these points: Once the lymphocyte count had reached its nadir, the repertoires of photon-treated patients showed oligoclonal expansion, particularly of CD8+ Temra cells, and this expansion drove the decline in diversity. During treatment, patients who received photon therapy lost naive T cells and TCR diversity and gained effector/memory populations, whereas patients who received proton therapy remained relatively stable. The survival association was examined only in patients who died, and the authors described better survival with proton therapy as a possibility, not as a demonstrated result. Across the cohort, an inverse correlation was found between a larger post-nadir drop in TCR diversity and overall survival time among patients who died.

As regards this clone: The target of this receptor is not known. Base qualities are not at hand, and no much larger clone is one base apart.

CDR3 length: 12 amino acids, cysteine to phenylalanine. Only CDR3 DNA remains: 36 bases, in frame from the first base. V gives up 4 bases and J gives up 4 bases, and the segment between their germline ends measures 9 bases. From a lookup of the germline V gene, CDR1 and CDR2 are SGHRS and YFSETQ. The library relied on the immunoSEQ multiplex PCR assay. T cell repertoires were profiled with deep sequencing of rearranged TCR beta loci together with multiparametric flow cytometry. What TCRdb holds here is the immuneACCESS table cut down to in-frame rearrangements. Part of the clones is not present; checked against another copy, under half of the missing clones reflect an unresolved V gene, and the others are unexplained. This sample gives some 15,000 clones in total; approximately 86% of them show up just once. 58% of the sample is taken by the ten largest.

The receptor's source is a woman in her sixties or seventies with cholangiocarcinoma. Some clones in this sample may be carry-over from other donors' samples. The input for sequencing was peripheral blood, taken from a patient treated with proton-based radiotherapy. The chain uses TRBV5-1 and TRBJ2-7; the D gene cannot be resolved reliably. The CDR3 here reads CASSPLGYEQYF. In nucleotide form, the sequence is TGCGCCAGCAGCCCCTTAGGGTACGAGCAGTACTTC.